This TCR beta chain was captured in a study of T cells in localized non-small cell lung cancer. Trimming pared 6 bases from V and 5 bases from J, leaving 13 bases between. CDR3 length equals 13 residues. Looked up from germline, CDR1 is MNHEY and CDR2 is SMNVEV (reference sequence). Using immunoSEQ multiplex PCR, the repertoire was profiled, and TCRdb retains in-frame clones only, with some absent. Of about 9,200 clones in the sample, about 90% are singletons; the top ten hold 2% to 2.5%. A note on this clone: Its antigen is not identified.

Findings and limits, study-wide: Patients showing higher blood T cell density tended to see longer overall survival.

The chain employs TRBV27 and TRBJ1-1; D may be TRBD1 (6 bases). This specimen was peripheral blood, taken before any cancer treatment. The receptor comes from a female donor older than 55 with stage II squamous cell lung carcinoma. The CDR3 bases are TGTGCCAGCAGCCCCCAGGGGACTACTGAAGCTTTCTTT. Translating gives CASSPQGTTEAFF.